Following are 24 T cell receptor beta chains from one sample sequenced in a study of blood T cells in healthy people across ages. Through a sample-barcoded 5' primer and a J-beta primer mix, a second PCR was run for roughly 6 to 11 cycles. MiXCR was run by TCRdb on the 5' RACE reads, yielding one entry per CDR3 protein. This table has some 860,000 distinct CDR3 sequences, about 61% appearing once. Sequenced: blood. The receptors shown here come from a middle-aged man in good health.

For the CDR3, the DNA is TGTGCCAGCAGTTGGGCAACTAATGAAAAACTGTTTTTT. This encodes CASSWATNEKLFF. The chain has TRBV12-3 or TRBV12-4 and TRBJ1-4; D gene ambiguous. V dropped 4 bases and J dropped 0 bases, with 3 bases sitting between them. The CDR3 totals 13 residues.

The DNA for the CDR3 is TGCGCCAGCAGCTTGGCCGGTGTCCAGCTGTACGTTGGAGAGACCCAGTACTTC. Translated: CASSLAGVQLYVGETQYF. The V call is TRBV5-1, the J call TRBJ2-5; D uncertain. With 0 bases removed from V and 4 bases from J, the gap between germline ends came to 22 bases. The CDR3 covers 18 residues. From germline, CDR1 is SGHRS and CDR2 YFSETQ.

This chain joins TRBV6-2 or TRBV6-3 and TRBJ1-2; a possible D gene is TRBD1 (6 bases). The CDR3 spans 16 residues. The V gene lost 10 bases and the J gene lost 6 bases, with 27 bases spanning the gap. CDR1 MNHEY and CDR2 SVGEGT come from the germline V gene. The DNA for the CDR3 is TGTGCCACTATCGGCGGGGGGCCCCCTGATGGAAATGGCTACACCTTC. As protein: CATIGGGPPDGNGYTF.

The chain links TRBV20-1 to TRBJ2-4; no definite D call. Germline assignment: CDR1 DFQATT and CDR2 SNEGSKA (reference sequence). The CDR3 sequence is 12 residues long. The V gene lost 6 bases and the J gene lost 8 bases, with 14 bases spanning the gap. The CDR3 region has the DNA TGCAGTGCCAAGTTGGGGATGGACATTCAGTACTTC. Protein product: CSAKLGMDIQYF.

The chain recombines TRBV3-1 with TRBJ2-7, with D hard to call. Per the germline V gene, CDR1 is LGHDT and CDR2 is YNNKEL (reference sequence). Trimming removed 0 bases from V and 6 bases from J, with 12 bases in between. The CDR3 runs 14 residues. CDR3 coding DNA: TGTGCCAGCAGCCAAGAGATTGCGGTGGCCGAGCAGTACTTC. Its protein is CASSQEIAVAEQYF.

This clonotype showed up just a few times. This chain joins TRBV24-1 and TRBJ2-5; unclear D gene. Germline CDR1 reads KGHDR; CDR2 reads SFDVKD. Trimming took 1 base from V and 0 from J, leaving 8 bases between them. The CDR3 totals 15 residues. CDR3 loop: CATSDFAENQETQYF. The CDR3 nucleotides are TGTGCCACCAGTGATTTCGCGGAGAACCAAGAGACCCAGTACTTC.

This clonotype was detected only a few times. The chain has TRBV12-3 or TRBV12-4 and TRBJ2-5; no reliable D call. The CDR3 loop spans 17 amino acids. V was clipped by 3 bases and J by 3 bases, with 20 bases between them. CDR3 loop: CASSFLVSRQLEETQYF. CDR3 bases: TGTGCCAGCAGTTTCCTCGTGTCGCGGCAGCTTGAAGAGACCCAGTACTTC.

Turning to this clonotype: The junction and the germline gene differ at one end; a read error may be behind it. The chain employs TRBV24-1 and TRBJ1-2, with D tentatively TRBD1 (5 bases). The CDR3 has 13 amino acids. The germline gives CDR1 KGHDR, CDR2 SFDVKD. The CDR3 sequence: CATSDSYRSGYTF. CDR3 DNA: TGTGCCACCAGCGATTCGTACAGGAGTGGCTACACCTTC.

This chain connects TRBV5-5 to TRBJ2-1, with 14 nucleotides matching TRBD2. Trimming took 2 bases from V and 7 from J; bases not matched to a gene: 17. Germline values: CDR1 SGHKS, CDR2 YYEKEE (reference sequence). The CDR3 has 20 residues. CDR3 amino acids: CASSFSGTSGRGPGRNEQFF. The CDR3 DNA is TGTGCCAGCAGCTTCTCCGGGACTAGCGGGAGAGGCCCGGGTCGGAATGAGCAGTTCTTC.

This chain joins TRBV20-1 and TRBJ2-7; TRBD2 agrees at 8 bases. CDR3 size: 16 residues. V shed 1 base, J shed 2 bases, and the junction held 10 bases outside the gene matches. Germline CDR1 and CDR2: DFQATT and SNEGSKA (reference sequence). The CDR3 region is CSARVAGTSGTYEQYF. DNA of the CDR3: TGCAGTGCTAGAGTGGCGGGTACTAGCGGAACCTACGAGCAGTACTTC.

CDR3 sequence reads: CAISEEVNTEAFF. The CDR3 bases are TGTGCCATCAGTGAGGAGGTGAACACTGAAGCTTTCTTT. The rearrangement uses TRBV10-3 and TRBJ1-1; D unresolved. This CDR3 has 13 residues. V was clipped by 2 bases and J by 0 bases, with 4 bases between them. Germline V CDR1 and CDR2: ENHRY, SYGVKD.

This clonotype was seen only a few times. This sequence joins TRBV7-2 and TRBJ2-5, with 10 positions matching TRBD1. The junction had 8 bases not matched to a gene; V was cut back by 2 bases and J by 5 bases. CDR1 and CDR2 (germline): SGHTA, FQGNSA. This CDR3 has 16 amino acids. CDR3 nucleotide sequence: TGTGCCAGCAGCTTAAGGCGACAGGGGGCTCGGGAGACCCAGTACTTC. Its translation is CASSLRRQGARETQYF. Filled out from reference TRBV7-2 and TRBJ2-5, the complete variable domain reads GAGVSQSPSNKVTEKGKDVELRCDPISGHTALYWYRQSLGQGLEFLIYFQGNSAPDKSGLPSDRFSAERTGGSVSTLTIQRTQQEDSAVYLCASSLRRQGARETQYFGPGTRLLVL.

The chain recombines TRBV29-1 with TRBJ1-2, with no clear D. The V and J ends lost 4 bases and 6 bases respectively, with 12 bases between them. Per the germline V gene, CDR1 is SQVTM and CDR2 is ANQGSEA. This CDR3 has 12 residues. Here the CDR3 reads CSVGGSLDGYTF. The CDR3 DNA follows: TGCAGCGTTGGAGGCTCCTTAGATGGCTACACCTTC.

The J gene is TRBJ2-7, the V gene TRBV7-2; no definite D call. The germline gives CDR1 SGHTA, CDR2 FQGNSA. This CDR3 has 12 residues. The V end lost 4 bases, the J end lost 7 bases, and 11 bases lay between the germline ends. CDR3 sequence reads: CASSSDRNEQYF. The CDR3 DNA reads TGTGCCAGCAGCTCGGACCGGAATGAGCAGTACTTC.

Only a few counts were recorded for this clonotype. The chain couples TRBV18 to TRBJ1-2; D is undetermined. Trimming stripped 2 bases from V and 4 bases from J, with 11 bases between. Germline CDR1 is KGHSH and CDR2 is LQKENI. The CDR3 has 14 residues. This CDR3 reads CASSPGGGLYGYTF. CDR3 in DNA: TGTGCCAGCTCACCAGGAGGCGGCCTCTATGGCTACACCTTC.

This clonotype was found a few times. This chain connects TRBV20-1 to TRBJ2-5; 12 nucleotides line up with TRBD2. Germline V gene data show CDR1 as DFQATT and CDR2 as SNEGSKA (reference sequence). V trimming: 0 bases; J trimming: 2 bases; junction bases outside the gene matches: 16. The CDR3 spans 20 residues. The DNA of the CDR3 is TGCAGTGCTAGAGATGAAGAGCTAGCGGGGGGGCGTTGGAGGCAAGAGACCCAGTACTTC. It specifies CSARDEELAGGRWRQETQYF.

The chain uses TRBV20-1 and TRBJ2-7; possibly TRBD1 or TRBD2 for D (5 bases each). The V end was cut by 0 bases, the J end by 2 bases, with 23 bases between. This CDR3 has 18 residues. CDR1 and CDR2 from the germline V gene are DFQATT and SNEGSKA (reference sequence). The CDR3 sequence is CSARDEGHTGVAAYEQYF. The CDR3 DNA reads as TGCAGTGCTAGAGATGAGGGGCACACCGGAGTGGCCGCCTACGAGCAGTACTTC.

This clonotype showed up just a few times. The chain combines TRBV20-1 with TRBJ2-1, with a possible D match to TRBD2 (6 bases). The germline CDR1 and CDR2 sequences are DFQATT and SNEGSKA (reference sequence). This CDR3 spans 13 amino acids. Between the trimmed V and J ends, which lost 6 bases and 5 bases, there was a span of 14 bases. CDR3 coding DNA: TGCAGTGCCCCCGGGAGTATCCACAATGAGCAGTTCTTC. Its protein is CSAPGSIHNEQFF.

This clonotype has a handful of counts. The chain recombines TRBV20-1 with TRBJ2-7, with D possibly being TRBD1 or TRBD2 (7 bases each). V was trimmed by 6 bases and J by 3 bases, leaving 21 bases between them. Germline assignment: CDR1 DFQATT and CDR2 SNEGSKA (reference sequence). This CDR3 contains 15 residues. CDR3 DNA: TGCAGTGCCAGGGGGGAGGGATTGGGAAACTACGAGCAGTACTTC. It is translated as CSARGEGLGNYEQYF.

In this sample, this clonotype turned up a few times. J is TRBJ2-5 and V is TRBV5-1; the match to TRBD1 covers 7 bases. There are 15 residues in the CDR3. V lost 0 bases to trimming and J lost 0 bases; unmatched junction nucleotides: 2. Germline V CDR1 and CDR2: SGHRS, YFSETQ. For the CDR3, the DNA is TGCGCCAGCAGCTTGGCCGGACAGGACCAAGAGACCCAGTACTTC. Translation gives CASSLAGQDQETQYF. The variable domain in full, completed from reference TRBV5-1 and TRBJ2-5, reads KAGVTQTPRYLIKTRGQQVTLSCSPISGHRSVSWYQQTPGQGLQFLFEYFSETQRNKGNFPGRFSGRQFSNSRSEMNVSTLELGDSALYLCASSLAGQDQETQYFGPGTRLLVL.

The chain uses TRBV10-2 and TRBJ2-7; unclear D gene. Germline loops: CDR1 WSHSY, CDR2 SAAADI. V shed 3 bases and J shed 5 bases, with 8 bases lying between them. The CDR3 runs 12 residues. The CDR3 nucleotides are TGCGCCAGCAGTGAAAGACGGGACGAGCAGTACTTC. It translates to CASSERRDEQYF.

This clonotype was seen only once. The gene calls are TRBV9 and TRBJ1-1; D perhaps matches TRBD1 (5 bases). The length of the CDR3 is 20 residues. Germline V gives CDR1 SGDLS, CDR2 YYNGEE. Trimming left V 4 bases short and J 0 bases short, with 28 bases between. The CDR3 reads CASSRGDSRGAGGMNTEAFF. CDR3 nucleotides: TGTGCCAGCAGCCGCGGGGATTCGAGGGGCGCGGGTGGCATGAACACTGAAGCTTTCTTT.

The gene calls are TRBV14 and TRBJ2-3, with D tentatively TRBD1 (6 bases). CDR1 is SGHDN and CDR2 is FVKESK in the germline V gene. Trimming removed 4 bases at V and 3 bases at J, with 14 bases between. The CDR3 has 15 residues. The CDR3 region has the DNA TGTGCCAGCAGCCCCGACAGGTTCGGGACAGATACGCAGTATTTT. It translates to CASSPDRFGTDTQYF.

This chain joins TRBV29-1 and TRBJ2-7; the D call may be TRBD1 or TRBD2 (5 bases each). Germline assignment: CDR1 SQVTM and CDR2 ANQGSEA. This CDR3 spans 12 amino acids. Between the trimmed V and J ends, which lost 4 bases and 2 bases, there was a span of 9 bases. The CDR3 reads CSVGGTAYEQYF. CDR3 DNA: TGCAGCGTTGGAGGGACGGCCTACGAGCAGTACTTC.